This T cell receptor beta chain comes out of a study of cytomegalovirus exposure and HLA in healthy donors. Looking at the study overall: The study placed approximately 78% of its roughly 400 genotyped donors in the Caucasian-associated ancestry cluster. Whole-study results and caveats: There were fewer than 200 TCR beta chains listed as cytomegalovirus-associated. As a later analysis revealed, the rate of TCR association differed by HLA locus, with DRB1 most and HLA-C fewest.

The PCR was carried out with 60 Vbeta primers and 13 Jbeta primers. Sequencing was performed with immunoSEQ multiplex PCR; in TCRdb, only in-frame clones are kept and a portion is missing. Of 130,000 to 150,000 clones listed, roughly 80% are singletons. Germline V lookup: CDR1 MNHEY, CDR2 SMNVEV (reference sequence). The CDR3 length is 14 residues. V lost 3 bases, J lost 0 bases, and 1 base stayed unmatched. Note on this clone: Its antigen is unknown.

V and J are TRBV27 and TRBJ2-7; TRBD2 agrees at 8 bases. The TCR originated in a woman between 40 and 55 years old in good health and CMV-seropositive. The sample was PBMCs. CDR3: CASSFGGGSYEQYF. As DNA, the CDR3 is TGTGCCAGCAGTTTCGGGGGGGGCTCCTACGAGCAGTACTTC.